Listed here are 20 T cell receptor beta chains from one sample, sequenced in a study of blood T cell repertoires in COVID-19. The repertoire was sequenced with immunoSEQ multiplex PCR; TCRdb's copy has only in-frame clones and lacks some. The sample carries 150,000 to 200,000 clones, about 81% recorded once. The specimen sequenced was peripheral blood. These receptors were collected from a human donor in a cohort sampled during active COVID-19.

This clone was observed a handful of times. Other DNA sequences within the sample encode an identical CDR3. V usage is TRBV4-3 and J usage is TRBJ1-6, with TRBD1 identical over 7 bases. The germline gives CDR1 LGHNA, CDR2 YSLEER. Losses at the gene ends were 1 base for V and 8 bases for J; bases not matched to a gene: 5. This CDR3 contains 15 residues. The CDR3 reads CASSQGQGVHSPLHF. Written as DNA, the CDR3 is TGCGCCAGCAGCCAAGGACAGGGTGTGCATTCACCCCTCCACTTT.

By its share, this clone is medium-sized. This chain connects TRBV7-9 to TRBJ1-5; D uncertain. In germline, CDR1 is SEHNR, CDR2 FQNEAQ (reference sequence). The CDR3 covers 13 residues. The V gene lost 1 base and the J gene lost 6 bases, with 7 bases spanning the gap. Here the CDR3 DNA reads TGTGCCAGCAGCTTAGATGGGCTTCAGCCCCAGCATTTT. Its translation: CASSLDGLQPQHF.

In DNA form, the CDR3 reads TGTGCCAGCATGACAGGGGGTAGGGATGAAAAACTGTTTTTT. It is translated as CASMTGGRDEKLFF. The chain combines TRBV6-1 with TRBJ1-4; TRBD1 agrees at 9 bases. The CDR3 totals 14 residues. V shed 7 bases and J 6 bases; nucleotides not matched to a gene: 6. Looked up from germline, CDR1 is MNHNS and CDR2 is SASEGT.

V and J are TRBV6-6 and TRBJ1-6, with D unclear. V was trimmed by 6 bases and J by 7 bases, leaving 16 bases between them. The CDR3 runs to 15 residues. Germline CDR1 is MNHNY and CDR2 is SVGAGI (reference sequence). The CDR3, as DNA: TGTGCCAGCAGCCTGCCCCCGGGGAGGAATTCACCCCTCCACTTT. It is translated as CASSLPPGRNSPLHF.

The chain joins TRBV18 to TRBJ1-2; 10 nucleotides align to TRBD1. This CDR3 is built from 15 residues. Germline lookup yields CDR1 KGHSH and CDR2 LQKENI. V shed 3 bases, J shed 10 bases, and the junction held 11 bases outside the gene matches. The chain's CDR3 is CASSPDRGFGIVYTF. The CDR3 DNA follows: TGTGCCAGCTCACCGGACAGGGGGTTCGGTATCGTCTACACCTTC.

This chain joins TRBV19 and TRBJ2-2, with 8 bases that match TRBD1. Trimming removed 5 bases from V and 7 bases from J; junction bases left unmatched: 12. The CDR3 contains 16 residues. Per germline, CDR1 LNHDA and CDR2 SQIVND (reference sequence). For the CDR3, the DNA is TGTGCCAGTAGTCTTGCCCAGACAGGGGCTATCGGGGAGCTGTTTTTT. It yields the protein CASSLAQTGAIGELFF.

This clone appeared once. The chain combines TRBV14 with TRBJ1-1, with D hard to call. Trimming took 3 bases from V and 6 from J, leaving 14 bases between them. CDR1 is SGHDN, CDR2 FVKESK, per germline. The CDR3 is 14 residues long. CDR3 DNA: TGTGCCAGCAGCCAGTACGGGGATTGGGCTGAAGCTTTCTTT. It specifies CASSQYGDWAEAFF.

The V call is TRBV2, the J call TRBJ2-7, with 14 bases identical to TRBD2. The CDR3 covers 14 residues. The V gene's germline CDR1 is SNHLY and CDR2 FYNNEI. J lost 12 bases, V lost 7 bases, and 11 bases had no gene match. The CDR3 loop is CASKGLAGVPGGYF. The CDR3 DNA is TGTGCCAGCAAGGGACTAGCGGGAGTCCCGGGTGGGTACTTC.

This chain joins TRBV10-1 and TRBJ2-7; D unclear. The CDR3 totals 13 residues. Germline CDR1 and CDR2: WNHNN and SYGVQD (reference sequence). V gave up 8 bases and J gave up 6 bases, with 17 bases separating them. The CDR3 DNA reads TGCGCCAGCGGCCCGGTTCAGGATGGCGAGCAGTACTTC. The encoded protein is CASGPVQDGEQYF.

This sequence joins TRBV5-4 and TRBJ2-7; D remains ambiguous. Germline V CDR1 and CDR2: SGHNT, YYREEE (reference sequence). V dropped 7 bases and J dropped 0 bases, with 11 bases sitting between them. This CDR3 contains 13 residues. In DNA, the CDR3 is TGTGCCAGCCGCACGTCGAGCTCCTACGAGCAGTACTTC. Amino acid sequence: CASRTSSSYEQYF.

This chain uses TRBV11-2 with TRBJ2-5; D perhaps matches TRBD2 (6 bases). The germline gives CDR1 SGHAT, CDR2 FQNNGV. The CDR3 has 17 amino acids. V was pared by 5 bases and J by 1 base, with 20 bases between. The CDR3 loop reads CASSPEGGRPSQETQYF. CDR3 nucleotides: TGTGCCAGCAGCCCCGAGGGTGGGAGGCCATCCCAAGAGACCCAGTACTTC.

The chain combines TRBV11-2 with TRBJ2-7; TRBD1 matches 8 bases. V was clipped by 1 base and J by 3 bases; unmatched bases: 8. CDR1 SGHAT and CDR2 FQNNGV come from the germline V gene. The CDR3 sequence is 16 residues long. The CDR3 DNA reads TGTGCCAGCAGCTTAGGAATCAGGGGGCCGTACTACGAGCAGTACTTC. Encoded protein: CASSLGIRGPYYEQYF.

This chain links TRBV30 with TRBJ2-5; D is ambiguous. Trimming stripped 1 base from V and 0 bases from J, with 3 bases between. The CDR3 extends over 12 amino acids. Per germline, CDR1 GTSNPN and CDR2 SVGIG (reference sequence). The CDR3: CAWSAYQETQYF. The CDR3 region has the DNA TGTGCCTGGAGTGCCTACCAAGAGACCCAGTACTTC. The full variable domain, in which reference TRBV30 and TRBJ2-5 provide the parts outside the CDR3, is SQTIHQWPATLVQPVGSPLSLECTVEGTSNPNLYWYRQAAGRGLQLLFYSVGIGQISSEVPQNLSASRPQDRQFILSSKKLLLSDSGFYLCAWSAYQETQYFGPGTRLLVL.

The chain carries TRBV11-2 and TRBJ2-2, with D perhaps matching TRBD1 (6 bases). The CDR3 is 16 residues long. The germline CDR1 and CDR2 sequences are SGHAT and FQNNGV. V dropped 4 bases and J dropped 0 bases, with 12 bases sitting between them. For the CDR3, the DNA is TGTGCCAGCAGCTACTACAGGGATTCGAACACCGGGGAGCTGTTTTTT. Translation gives CASSYYRDSNTGELFF.

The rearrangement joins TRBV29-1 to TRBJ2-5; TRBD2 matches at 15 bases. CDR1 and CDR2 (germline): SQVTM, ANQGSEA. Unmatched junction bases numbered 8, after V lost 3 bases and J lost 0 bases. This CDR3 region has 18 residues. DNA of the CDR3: TGCAGCGTTGATCCGGTCGGACTAGCGGGGGGGTACCAAGAGACCCAGTACTTC. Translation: CSVDPVGLAGGYQETQYF.

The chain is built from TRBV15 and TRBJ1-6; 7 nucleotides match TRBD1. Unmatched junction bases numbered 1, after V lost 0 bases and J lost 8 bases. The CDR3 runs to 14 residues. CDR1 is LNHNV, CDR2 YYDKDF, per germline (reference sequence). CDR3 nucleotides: TGTGCCACCAGCAGAGACAGGGGGTATTCACCCCTCCACTTT. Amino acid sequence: CATSRDRGYSPLHF.

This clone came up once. The CDR3 DNA is TGTGCCAGCAGTGTTGGGACTAGCGGGACACTGGGGGAGACCCAGTACTTC. Translation: CASSVGTSGTLGETQYF. The chain joins TRBV6-1 to TRBJ2-5, with 13 positions matching TRBD2. There are 17 residues in the CDR3. V trimming: 4 bases; J trimming: 5 bases; junction bases outside the gene matches: 10. CDR1 is MNHNS, CDR2 SASEGT, per germline.

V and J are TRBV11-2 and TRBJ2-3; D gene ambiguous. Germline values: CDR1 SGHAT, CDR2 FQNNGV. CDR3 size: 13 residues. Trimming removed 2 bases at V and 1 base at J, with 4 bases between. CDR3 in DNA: TGTGCCAGCAGCTTAATAGGCACAGATACGCAGTATTTT. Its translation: CASSLIGTDTQYF.

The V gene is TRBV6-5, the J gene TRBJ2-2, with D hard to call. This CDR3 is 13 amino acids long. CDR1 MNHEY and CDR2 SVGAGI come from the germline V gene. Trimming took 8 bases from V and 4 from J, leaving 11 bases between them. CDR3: CASAASFTGELFF. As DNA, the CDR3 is TGTGCCAGCGCGGCCTCCTTCACCGGGGAGCTGTTTTTT.

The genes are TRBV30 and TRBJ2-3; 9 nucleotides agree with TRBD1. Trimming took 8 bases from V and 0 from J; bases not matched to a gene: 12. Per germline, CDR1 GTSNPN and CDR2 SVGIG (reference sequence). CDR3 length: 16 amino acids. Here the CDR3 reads CAARQGGLSSTDTQYF. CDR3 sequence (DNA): TGTGCCGCGCGACAGGGGGGTTTATCTAGCACAGATACGCAGTATTTT.